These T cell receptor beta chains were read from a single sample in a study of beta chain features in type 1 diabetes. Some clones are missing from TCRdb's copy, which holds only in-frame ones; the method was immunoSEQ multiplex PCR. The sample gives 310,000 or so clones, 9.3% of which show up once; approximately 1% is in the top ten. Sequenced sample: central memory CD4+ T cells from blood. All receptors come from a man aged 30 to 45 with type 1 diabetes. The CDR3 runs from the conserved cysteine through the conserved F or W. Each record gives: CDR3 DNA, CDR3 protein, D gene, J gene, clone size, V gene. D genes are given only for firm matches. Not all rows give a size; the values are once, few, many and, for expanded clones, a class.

TGCGCCAGCAGCTCACCTCTGGGTGAAGCTTTCTTT,CASSSPLGEAFF,.,TRBJ1-1,.,TRBV5-1
TGTGCCAGCAGTTTCCCAAGGAGAGCCAAAAACATTCAGTACTTC,CASSFPRRAKNIQYF,.,TRBJ2-4,.,TRBV27
TGTGCCAGCAGCGCTTCCATATATGGCTACACCTTC,CASSASIYGYTF,.,TRBJ1-2,few,TRBV7-2
TGCGCCAGCAGCCAAGAATATAGCGGGGGACGTCAAGAGACCCAGTACTTC,CASSQEYSGGRQETQYF,TRBD2,TRBJ2-5,.,TRBV4-3
TGTGCCAGCAGCCTGGGGGCATCAGGCGAAAAACTGTTTTTT,CASSLGASGEKLFF,.,TRBJ1-4,.,TRBV5-6
TGCGCCAGCAGCCAAGACACAGCGGATGGTGAAAAACTGTTTTTT,CASSQDTADGEKLFF,.,TRBJ1-4,few,TRBV4-3
TGCGCCAGCAGCTCCATCGACAGGGGGCGAGGTGAAGCTTTCTTT,CASSSIDRGRGEAFF,TRBD1,TRBJ1-1,.,TRBV5-1
TGCAGCGTCCGGCCCAGCACAGATACGCAGTATTTT,CSVRPSTDTQYF,.,TRBJ2-3,.,TRBV29-1
TGTGCCAGCAGCCCGGCGGGGACCGCAACTAATGAAAAACTGTTTTTT,CASSPAGTATNEKLFF,.,TRBJ1-4,.,TRBV11-2
TGTGCCAGCAGTGCGGGACAGGGGGATGGCTACACCTTC,CASSAGQGDGYTF,TRBD1,TRBJ1-2,.,TRBV2
TGTGCCAGCAGCTCACAGTACAATGAGCAGTTCTTC,CASSSQYNEQFF,.,TRBJ2-1,.,TRBV7-6
TGTGCCAGCAGCTTAGGGTTTAGCATGGATACGCAGTATTTT,CASSLGFSMDTQYF,.,TRBJ2-3,.,TRBV7-2
TGTGCCAGCAGTTACCAGACGAGGGGAGAGACCCAGTACTTC,CASSYQTRGETQYF,.,TRBJ2-5,.,TRBV6-6
TGCAGTGCTAGAGATACGCGGAAACTGTTTTTT,CSARDTRKLFF,.,TRBJ1-4,.,TRBV20-1
TGTGCCAGCAGTAAAGCCGGGACAGGGTATTTTTCCTACGAGCAGTACTTC,CASSKAGTGYFSYEQYF,TRBD1,TRBJ2-7,.,TRBV28
TGTGCCAGTAGTATAGATGGGACCGCGTCCTACGAGCAGTACTTC,CASSIDGTASYEQYF,.,TRBJ2-7,.,TRBV19
TGTGCCAGCAGCTTGCTAGCGGGGGGCCAAGAGACCCAGTACTTC,CASSLLAGGQETQYF,TRBD2,TRBJ2-5,few,TRBV7-2
TGTGCCTGGAGCCGAGGAGGGGTTAGCAATCAGCCCCAGCATTTT,CAWSRGGVSNQPQHF,.,TRBJ1-5,.,TRBV30
TGTGCCAGCAGTGACCGCGGGACAAGTGGCTACACCTTC,CASSDRGTSGYTF,.,TRBJ1-2,few,TRBV25-1
TGTGCCAGCAGTCGACAGGGGGCGGTTGAGCAGTTCTTC,CASSRQGAVEQFF,TRBD1,TRBJ2-1,few,TRBV6-5
TGTGCCAGCAGTTTAAGCATCTATGAGCAGTTCTTC,CASSLSIYEQFF,.,TRBJ2-1,few,TRBV28
TGTGCCAGCAGCCTTAGCGGGGGGGCCAATGAGCAGTTCTTC,CASSLSGGANEQFF,TRBD2,TRBJ2-1,few,TRBV5-6
TGTGCCAGCTCACCAGGGAGGGGTTTGGAGACCCAGTACTTC,CASSPGRGLETQYF,TRBD2,TRBJ2-5,.,TRBV18
TGTGCCAGCAGCTTAGCTTCGACAGGGACAGGCTACGAGCAGTACTTC,CASSLASTGTGYEQYF,TRBD1,TRBJ2-7,.,TRBV7-2
TGCGCCAGCAGCCAAGATTATTCCCCGCGGGGAGGGGGCCAGCCCCAGCATTTT,CASSQDYSPRGGGQPQHF,TRBD1,TRBJ1-5,.,TRBV4-3
TGTGCCAGCAGCCCTAGCCTAGACTACGAGCAGTACTTC,CASSPSLDYEQYF,.,TRBJ2-7,.,TRBV7-2
TGTGCCAGCAGCCTTCGGACAGGGGCGGCTAACTATGGCTACACCTTC,CASSLRTGAANYGYTF,TRBD1,TRBJ1-2,.,TRBV7-9
TGTGCCAGCAGTTTTAGACAGGGGGCGTCCTACGAGCAGTACTTC,CASSFRQGASYEQYF,TRBD1,TRBJ2-7,few,TRBV2
TGTGCCAGCAGCTTAGCGATCCGGCCGGCGAGCTATGGCTACACCTTC,CASSLAIRPASYGYTF,.,TRBJ1-2,few,TRBV7-2
TGTGCCAGCAGCCAAGAGGGACTAGCGGGGGAGAGCTCCTACAATGAGCAGTTCTTC,CASSQEGLAGESSYNEQFF,TRBD2,TRBJ2-1,.,TRBV14
TGTGCCAGCAGCTTGAGACAGGGGAATGGCTACACCTTC,CASSLRQGNGYTF,TRBD1,TRBJ1-2,few,TRBV11-2
TGTGCCAGCTCACCTGTTCCCCGCTACGAGCAGTACTTC,CASSPVPRYEQYF,.,TRBJ2-7,.,TRBV18
TGTGCCAGCAGCTTATTCTGGGACACCATATATTTT,CASSLFWDTIYF,.,TRBJ1-3,.,TRBV7-2
TGCAGCGTTGAACGAGAAGAGACCCAGTACTTC,CSVEREETQYF,.,TRBJ2-5,few,TRBV29-1
TGTGCCTGGAATCAGCAGCCAGCTAACTATGGCTACGCCTTC,CAWNQQPANYGYAF,.,TRBJ1-2,.,TRBV30
TGTGCCAGCAGTCTGCGGGCCACAGATACGCAGTATTTT,CASSLRATDTQYF,.,TRBJ2-3,few,TRBV27
TGTGCCAGCAGTGACCCACTAGCGGGGGGCCGCCATGAGCAGTTCTTC,CASSDPLAGGRHEQFF,TRBD2,TRBJ2-1,few,TRBV25-1
TGCGCCAGCAGCCCACAGGTCCTGGACTATGGCTACACCTTC,CASSPQVLDYGYTF,.,TRBJ1-2,few,TRBV4-3
TGTGCCTGGAGTGTACAGAACGGCCAGCCCCAGCATTTT,CAWSVQNGQPQHF,.,TRBJ1-5,.,TRBV30
TGTGCCAGCAGCTTAGCTAGCGGGGGGTCGACTGAGCAGTTCTTC,CASSLASGGSTEQFF,TRBD2,TRBJ2-1,.,TRBV7-6